Listed below are T cell receptor beta chains from one sample, sequenced in a study of cytomegalovirus exposure and HLA in healthy donors. Some clones are missing from TCRdb's copy, which holds only in-frame ones; the method was immunoSEQ multiplex PCR. The data contain roughly 140,000 clones, 79% of them singletons. Sequenced: PBMCs. Receptors were obtained from a middle-aged man in good health and CMV-seropositive. CDR3s include the opening cysteine and the closing phenylalanine or tryptophan. A D gene is named only where the DNA matches it firmly. Clone size is stated in some rows and not others, as once, few, many or a class when expanded.

>TRBJ2-3|-|TRBV5-6|TRBD1
TGTGCCAGCAGCCGGACAGGGGGTGGCTTCAGCACAGATACGCAGTATTTT
CASSRTGGGFSTDTQYF
>TRBJ1-5|-|TRBV28|-
TGTGCCAGCAGTCTATGGACAGATTTAAGCAATCAGCCCCAGCATTTT
CASSLWTDLSNQPQHF
>TRBJ1-2|-|TRBV5-1|TRBD1
TGCGCCAGCAGCCCAGTGACAGGGGATTTTAACTATGGCTACACCTTC
CASSPVTGDFNYGYTF
>TRBJ1-6|-|TRBV7-3|TRBD1
TGTGCCAGCAGCCCTGGACAGGGGAATTCACCCCTCCACTTT
CASSPGQGNSPLHF
>TRBJ2-6|-|TRBV7-2|TRBD1
TGTGCCAGCAGCTTATACTTAGGGGGCGGTGGGGCCAACGTCCTGACTTTC
CASSLYLGGGGANVLTF
>TRBJ1-1|-|TRBV5-1|-
TGCGCCAGCAGCTTGGGAGGGGGATACACTGAAGCTTTCTTT
CASSLGGGYTEAFF
>TRBJ2-2|-|TRBV12-5|-
TGTGCTAGTAGAGGGGACTCCAACACCGGGGAGCTGTTTTTT
CASRGDSNTGELFF
>TRBJ1-2|-|TRBV4-2|-
TGTGCCAGCAGCCAAGTGCAACACCCTGGCTATGGCTACACCTTC
CASSQVQHPGYGYTF
>TRBJ2-7|once|TRBV11-2|TRBD2
TGTGCCAGCAGCTCCCGACTAGCGGGAGCTTACGAGCAGTACTTC
CASSSRLAGAYEQYF
>TRBJ2-2|-|TRBV2|TRBD1
TGTGCCAGCAGTGCCGGGACAGCGAACACCGGGGAGCTGTTTTTT
CASSAGTANTGELFF
>TRBJ1-5|-|TRBV2|TRBD1
TGTGCCAGCACAGGGGGAGGTGGCAATCAGCCCCAGCATTTT
CASTGGGGNQPQHF
>TRBJ2-1|-|TRBV7-9|TRBD2
TGTGCCAGCAGCCCGTTTAGCGGGAGGGCCGGTAACAATGAGCAGTTCTTC
CASSPFSGRAGNNEQFF
>TRBJ2-7|-|TRBV5-1|-
TGCGCCAGCAGCTCGCGTTCCATCACAGGGCGCGCCTACGAGCAGTACTTC
CASSSRSITGRAYEQYF
>TRBJ2-1|-|TRBV2|TRBD2
TGTGCCAGCAGTGGCAGCGGACTAGTTGGGGAGGAGTTCTTC
CASSGSGLVGEEFF
>TRBJ2-1|-|TRBV10-3|TRBD2
TGTGCCATCAACCCGGGACTAGATTCGGATGAGCAGTTCTTC
CAINPGLDSDEQFF
>TRBJ2-5|-|TRBV6-5|-
TGTGCCAGCAGAAATACAGGGTTCGTGGAGACCCAGTACTTC
CASRNTGFVETQYF
>TRBJ1-2|-|TRBV4-1|-
TGTGCCAGCAGCCGGGGGGGACGGATTAACTATGGCTACACCTTC
CASSRGGRINYGYTF
>TRBJ1-1|-|TRBV6-1|-
TGTCTGGCTCGGGAGGGTTGGGACACTGAAGCTTTCTTT
CLAREGWDTEAFF
>TRBJ1-2|-|TRBV5-4|-
TGTGCCAGCAGCCCCCTCGCACAGCCAGAGCCCTATGGCTACACCTTC
CASSPLAQPEPYGYTF
>TRBJ2-7|-|TRBV4-1|TRBD2
TGCGCCAGCAGCCAAGCGGGACTAGCGGGAGGCCCGGAAGAATTC
CASSQAGLAGGPEEF
>TRBJ2-3|once|TRBV4-1|-
TGCGCCAGCAGCCAAGATAGAGGCAGGGGGGGCACAGATACGCAGTATTTT
CASSQDRGRGGTDTQYF
>TRBJ1-2|few|TRBV10-3|TRBD1
TGTGCCATCAGTGCGGACAGGATTTATGGCTACACCTTC
CAISADRIYGYTF
>TRBJ1-1|-|TRBV5-1|TRBD1
TGCGCCAGCAGCACAGGACAGGGAAGAGCGGCTTTCTTT
CASSTGQGRAAFF
>TRBJ2-1|-|TRBV29-1|-
TGCAGCGTTGACCGGGACTCCTACAATGAGCAGTTCTTC
CSVDRDSYNEQFF
>TRBJ2-5|-|TRBV2|-
TGTGCCAGCAGCCCGGAGGGGGCTGGTATGGAGACCCAGTACTTC
CASSPEGAGMETQYF
>TRBJ2-5|-|TRBV6-5|-
TGTGCCAGCAGCCTACGAGGGATTACGGAGACCCAGTACTTC
CASSLRGITETQYF
>TRBJ2-3|-|TRBV10-3|TRBD2
TGTGCCATCAGTACGGGACTAGCGGGAGGGGAGGATACGCAGTATTTT
CAISTGLAGGEDTQYF
>TRBJ2-2|-|TRBV2|-
TGTGCCAGCAGTGAACATCCGAACACCGGGGAGCTGTTTTTT
CASSEHPNTGELFF
>TRBJ2-2|once|TRBV5-4|TRBD2
TGTGCCAGCAGTTCCGGACTAGCGGGAGGGCGGGGCGGGGAGCTGTTTTTT
CASSSGLAGGRGGELFF